The 27 T cell receptor beta chains reported below all come from one sample, sequenced in a study of tumor-infiltrating lymphocytes in oesophageal squamous cell carcinoma. TCRdb re-called the PCR reads through MiXCR, storing one row per CDR3 protein. Of fewer than 11,000 distinct CDR3 sequences listed, approximately 50% are singletons. Sequencing used esophageal tumor tissue. These receptors were taken from a female donor with esophageal squamous cell carcinoma.

The sample holds one count of this clonotype. The J gene is TRBJ2-1, the V gene TRBV12-3 or TRBV12-4; 8 nucleotides agree with TRBD1. The J call may be incorrect, as the DNA end agrees better with TRBJ2-5. There are 14 residues in the CDR3. The CDR3 DNA reads as TGTGCCAGCAGTTTTCAACAGGGGGAAGAGACCCAGTACTTC. Residues: CASSFQQGEETQYF.

The chain uses TRBV5-5 and TRBJ2-3, with D hard to call. Germline V gene data show CDR1 as SGHKS and CDR2 as YYEKEE (reference sequence). The germline V and J ends were trimmed by 4 bases and 2 bases, with 5 bases remaining between them. CDR3 size: 12 residues. CDR3 region: CASSGNTDTQYF. In DNA, the CDR3 is TGTGCCAGCAGCGGAAACACAGATACGCAGTATTTT.

The chain couples TRBV7-2 to TRBJ2-5, with unresolved D. The DNA end favors TRBJ2-1, so the J call may be wrong. Per the germline V gene, CDR1 is SGHTA and CDR2 is FQGNSA. The length of the CDR3 is 11 residues. CDR3 sequence (DNA): TGTGCCAGCAGCTTACACAATGAGCAGTTCTTC. Its protein is CASSLHNEQFF.

As to this clonotype: The junction shows a germline mismatch at one end, possibly a read error. For the CDR3, the DNA is TGTGCCAGCAGCTGGGCGCTAGGAACCTACGAGCAGTACTTC. Its translation is CASSWALGTYEQYF. The chain joins TRBV5-3 to TRBJ2-7; D uncertain. TRBV5-3 is an ORF; its function is uncertain. There are 14 residues in the CDR3.

This clonotype occurred a few times. The rearrangement uses TRBV10-2 and TRBJ2-3; D is tentatively TRBD1 or TRBD2 (5 bases each). CDR3 length: 13 residues. The ends were cut back, 5 bases at V and 6 bases at J, with 12 bases in the middle. Germline-derived CDR1 and CDR2 are WSHSY and SAAADI. CDR3 protein: CASSRDPADTQYF. DNA of the CDR3: TGCGCCAGCAGTAGGGACCCTGCGGATACGCAGTATTTT.

This clonotype was seen at least ten times. This chain links TRBV14 with TRBJ1-1; D is unclear. From germline, CDR1 is SGHDN and CDR2 FVKESK. Trimming shortened V by 0 bases and J by 6 bases, and 8 bases separated the two germline ends. CDR3 length equals 13 residues. The CDR3 is CASSQEGGSEAFF. CDR3 DNA: TGTGCCAGCAGCCAAGAAGGAGGGTCTGAAGCTTTCTTT.

This chain uses TRBV7-2 with TRBJ2-5, with D uncertain. The J call is doubtful: the DNA matches TRBJ2-7 better. Germline CDR1 and CDR2: SGHTA and FQGNSA. There are 12 residues in the CDR3. The CDR3 nucleotides are TGTGCCAGCAGCTTATACTTCGACGAGCAGTACTTC. Translated, it gives CASSLYFDEQYF.

Details on this clonotype: Because the CDR3 is missing its conserved closing phenylalanine or tryptophan, this is likely a read error. It is unclear where the CDR3 begins or ends on the DNA, so no DNA is shown, and the CDR3 is as TCRdb lists it. This rearrangement joins TRBV12-3 or TRBV12-4 to TRBJ2-6; the table's D call of TRBD2 was not tested on the DNA. The CDR3 is 16 amino acids long, termini counted. CDR3 region: CASRESGRDNEQFFGP.

The V call is TRBV5-1, the J call TRBJ2-5; D is possibly TRBD2 (6 bases). There are 15 residues in the CDR3. Germline CDR1 and CDR2: SGHRS and YFSETQ. V was pared by 4 bases and J by 11 bases, with 24 bases between. In nucleotides, the CDR3 is TGCGCCAGCAGCCCAAGGGACTGGGGTAGGGATGAGCAGTACTTC. It translates to CASSPRDWGRDEQYF.

There are many counts of this clonotype. J is TRBJ2-6 and V is TRBV19, with a weak D call TRBD1 (6 bases). CDR1 LNHDA and CDR2 SQIVND come from the germline V gene (reference sequence). Trimming removed 6 bases from V and 1 base from J, with 10 bases in between. The CDR3 is 15 amino acids. CDR3 region: CASRNRDSGANVLTF. CDR3 DNA: TGTGCCAGTAGAAACAGGGATTCTGGGGCCAACGTCCTGACTTTC.

The V call is TRBV7-2, the J call TRBJ1-2; unclear D gene. Trimming shortened V by 2 bases and J by 6 bases, and 10 bases separated the two germline ends. The CDR3 runs 13 residues. Per germline, CDR1 SGHTA and CDR2 FQGNSA. This CDR3 is CASSLRQFNGYTF. DNA of the CDR3: TGTGCCAGCAGCTTAAGGCAGTTTAATGGCTACACCTTC.

The chain combines TRBV12-3 or TRBV12-4 with TRBJ2-1; D gene ambiguous. Trimming removed 2 bases from V and 0 bases from J, with 2 bases in between. The CDR3 extends over 13 amino acids. CDR3 bases: TGTGCCAGCAGTTTAAGCTCCTACAATGAGCAGTTCTTC. Its protein is CASSLSSYNEQFF.

Notes on this clonotype: At one of its ends the junction is not consistent with the germline gene, which may arise from a read error. The chain recombines TRBV7-4 with TRBJ2-1, with a weak D call TRBD1 (5 bases). This CDR3 contains 13 residues. Germline lookup yields CDR1 SGHVT and CDR2 SQSDAQ. This CDR3 is CASSLQTATPEYF. The CDR3 region has the DNA TGTGCCAGCAGCTTACAGACAGCCACTCCCGAGTACTTC.

This clonotype was picked up a small number of times. V usage is TRBV7-8 and J usage is TRBJ2-5; weak D call: TRBD1 (7 bases). V lost 1 base and J lost 4, with 19 bases in between. The CDR3 runs to 17 residues. Germline CDR1 and CDR2: SGHVS and FQNEAQ. CDR3 region: CASSLGAGGRYGETQYF. The CDR3 nucleotides read TGTGCCAGCAGCTTAGGGGCAGGGGGGAGATATGGAGAGACCCAGTACTTC.

This clonotype came up many times. The chain joins TRBV5-1 to TRBJ1-1; 8 bases are a match to TRBD1. V dropped 4 bases and J dropped 0; count of bases not matched to a gene: 8. Germline V gene sequence: CDR1 SGHRS, CDR2 YFSETQ. This CDR3 has 16 residues. The CDR3 region is CASSTRDRNMNTEAFF. CDR3 in DNA: TGCGCCAGCAGCACCCGGGACAGGAATATGAACACTGAAGCTTTCTTT.

This chain joins TRBV11-2 and TRBJ2-1; D is perhaps TRBD1 (5 bases). The CDR3 has 16 amino acids. Trimming cost V 1 base and J 3 bases, with 13 bases left between them. Per germline, CDR1 SGHAT and CDR2 FQNNGV. The CDR3 spells CASSLVVGALYNEQFF. As DNA, the CDR3 is TGTGCCAGCAGCTTAGTAGTAGGGGCTCTCTACAATGAGCAGTTCTTC.

V is TRBV7-9 and J is TRBJ2-1; D is possibly TRBD1 or TRBD2 (6 bases each). Germline V gene data show CDR1 as SEHNR and CDR2 as FQNEAQ (reference sequence). CDR3 length equals 16 residues. Trimming pared 2 bases from V and 5 bases from J, leaving 16 bases between. The CDR3 coding sequence is TGTGCCAGCAGCTTATGGGGCGGAAGGGGGGACAATGAGCAGTTCTTC. Its translation: CASSLWGGRGDNEQFF.

The genes are TRBV5-4 and TRBJ2-5; D might be TRBD1 or TRBD2, each matching 7 bases. The CDR3 covers 15 residues. From germline, CDR1 is SGHNT and CDR2 YYREEE (reference sequence). Trimming took off 2 bases at V and 5 bases at J, with 16 bases between the two ends. As DNA, the CDR3 is TGTGCCAGCAGCTTTGCGAACAGGGGAGGGGAGACCCAGTACTTC. Its protein product is CASSFANRGGETQYF.

This clonotype showed up just a few times. The chain uses TRBV7-2 and TRBJ2-1; 9 positions match TRBD2. Germline V lookup: CDR1 SGHTA, CDR2 FQGNSA. This CDR3 contains 15 residues. The V and J ends lost 4 bases and 4 bases, in that order; junction bases with no gene match: 5. CDR3 in DNA: TGTGCCAGCAGCTCCGTAGCGGGGGATTACAATGAGCAGTTCTTC. Translation: CASSSVAGDYNEQFF.

This clonotype was seen many times. The chain employs TRBV20-1 and TRBJ1-1; possibly TRBD1 for D (6 bases). Germline V CDR1 and CDR2: DFQATT, SNEGSKA (reference sequence). The CDR3 has 13 residues. With 3 bases removed from V and 8 bases from J, the gap between germline ends came to 16 bases. The CDR3 loop reads CSARELQGREAFF. CDR3 bases: TGCAGTGCTAGGGAATTACAGGGACGGGAAGCTTTCTTT.

By its share, this clonotype is large. This chain joins TRBV7-9 and TRBJ1-2; possible D gene TRBD1, 6 bases. Per the germline V gene, CDR1 is SEHNR and CDR2 is FQNEAQ (reference sequence). The length of the CDR3 is 14 residues. The V and J ends lost 1 base and 8 bases respectively, with 14 bases between them. CDR3 protein: CASSLEGVGVGYTF. CDR3 nucleotide sequence: TGTGCCAGCAGCTTAGAGGGGGTGGGGGTCGGCTACACCTTC.

This clonotype was counted ten times or more. CDR3 sequence reads: CASSLGGRQRYGYTF. CDR3 nucleotide sequence: TGTGCCAGCAGCTTGGGCGGGCGGCAGAGATATGGCTACACCTTC. The genes are TRBV5-4 and TRBJ1-2; D unclear. Germline loops: CDR1 SGHNT, CDR2 YYREEE (reference sequence). CDR3 length equals 15 residues. The germline V and J ends were trimmed by 0 bases and 5 bases, with 14 bases remaining between them.

The chain joins TRBV6-6 to TRBJ1-1, with D possibly matching TRBD2 (6 bases). Near its end, the DNA agrees better with TRBJ2-2, so the J call may be wrong. Per germline, CDR1 MNHNY and CDR2 SVGAGI (reference sequence). The CDR3 extends over 16 amino acids. CDR3 in DNA: TGTGCCAGCAGTTACTCGGTCGGGAGCACGGGTGGGGAGCTGTTTTTT. Protein: CASSYSVGSTGGELFF.

As regards this clonotype: A much more abundant neighbour one base away suggests this may be a read error. The V gene is TRBV4-3, the J gene TRBJ2-7; 8 bases agree with TRBD2. V lost 4 bases and J lost 7; bases outside the gene matches: 18. CDR3 length equals 17 residues. From germline, CDR1 is LGHNA and CDR2 YSLEER. The CDR3 is CASSLKVGLGSYNEQYF. The CDR3 nucleotides are TGCGCCAGCAGCCTGAAGGTGGGACTAGGGTCCTACAATGAGCAGTACTTC.

In its sample, this clonotype was seen once. The V gene is TRBV7-3, the J gene TRBJ2-1, with D perhaps matching TRBD1 (6 bases). V lost 4 bases and J 0 bases, leaving 16 bases between the germline ends. The CDR3 has 17 residues. Germline assignment: CDR1 SGHTA and CDR2 FQGTGA. CDR3 coding DNA: TGTGCCAGCAGCTACTCCGGGACACAGAGCTCCTACAATGAGCAGTTCTTC. It translates to CASSYSGTQSSYNEQFF.

V gene TRBV7-2 combines with J gene TRBJ2-3; 9 nucleotides match TRBD2. CDR1 is SGHTA and CDR2 is FQGNSA in the germline V gene. The CDR3 is made up of 16 amino acids. V shed 5 bases and J 6 bases; nucleotides not matched to a gene: 12. In DNA, the CDR3 is TGTGCCAGCAGCAAGGGAGAAGCGGGAGGCAGGGATACGCAGTATTTT. As protein: CASSKGEAGGRDTQYF.

About this clonotype: At one end, the junction sequence differs from germline, possibly due to a read error. The chain links TRBV5-3 to TRBJ2-7, with 8 bases that match TRBD1. The DNA end is a closer match to TRBJ2-5, so the J assignment may be wrong. TRBV5-3 is an ORF, with its function uncertain. The CDR3 totals 14 residues. As DNA, the CDR3 is TGCGCCAGCAGCTCGGCAGGGGGCGCGGAGACCCAGTACTTC. This sequence encodes CASSSAGGAETQYF.